This paragraph covers one T cell receptor beta chain sequence. These data belong to a study of blood T cell repertoires in COVID-19. Overall study: PBMCs, B-cell-depleted T cells, or T cells were the source of the cDNA or gDNA that made up the material.

Per the germline V gene, CDR1 is MDHEN and CDR2 is SYDVKM. The trim removed 5 bases at V and 2 bases at J, leaving 5 bases unmatched. The CDR3 consists of 16 residues. The repertoire was sequenced with immunoSEQ multiplex PCR; TCRdb's copy has only in-frame clones and lacks some. The table lists 300,000 to 400,000 clones, 65% to 90% of them singletons. Source material: peripheral blood. The sequence was collected from a woman in her fifties or sixties with COVID-19, enrolled during active disease. The chain has TRBV28 and TRBJ2-6, with 8 nucleotides matching TRBD1. The CDR3 here is CASSLTGGPGANVLTF. CDR3 sequence (DNA): TGTGCCAGCAGTCTTACAGGGGGTCCTGGGGCCAACGTCCTGACTTTC.